Listed here is a single T cell receptor beta chain. Its antigen is currently unknown. This sample is drawn from a study of shared clonotypes between healthy human individuals. On sorted subsets, replicate PCRs used approximately 190 ng DNA, or 25,000 to 35,000 T cell genomes. Using immunoSEQ multiplex PCR, the repertoire was profiled, and TCRdb retains in-frame clones only, with some absent. The profile covers fewer than 3 million clones, with 85% to 95% appearing a single time and 0.37% taken by the ten largest. This CDR3 contains 17 residues. V was pared by 0 bases and J by 2 bases, with 8 bases of the junction left unmatched. Germline V gene lookup returns CDR1 ENHRY and CDR2 SYGVKD. Study-wide points: In the sorted subsets, rarefaction showed sequencing was incomplete despite large depth.

The chain is built from TRBV10-3 and TRBJ2-7, with TRBD1 identical over 9 bases. The clonotype originates from a man aged 18 to 29 in good health. Some clones in this sample may be carry-over from other donors' samples. The sequenced material came from naive CD4+ T cells from PBMCs. The subset: CD45RA+ positively selected. The CDR3 DNA is TGTGCCATCAGTGAGTCGGCAGGGACAGGGAGTACCTACGAGCAGTACTTC. Encoded protein: CAISESAGTGSTYEQYF.